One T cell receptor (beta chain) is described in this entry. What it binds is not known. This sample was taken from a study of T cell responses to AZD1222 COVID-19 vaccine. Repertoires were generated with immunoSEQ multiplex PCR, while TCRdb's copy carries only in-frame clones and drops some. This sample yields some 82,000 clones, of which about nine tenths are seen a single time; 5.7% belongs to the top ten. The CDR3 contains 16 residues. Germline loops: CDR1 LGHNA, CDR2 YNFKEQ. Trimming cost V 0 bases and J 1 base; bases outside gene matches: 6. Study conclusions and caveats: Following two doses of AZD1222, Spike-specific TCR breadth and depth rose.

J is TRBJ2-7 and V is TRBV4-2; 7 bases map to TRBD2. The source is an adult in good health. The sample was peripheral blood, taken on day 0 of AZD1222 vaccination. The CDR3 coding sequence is TGTGCCAGCAGCCAAGATCAGCGGGGTGGTTCCTACGAGCAGTACTTC. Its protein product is CASSQDQRGGSYEQYF.